This passage covers 14 T cell receptor beta chains from one sample sequenced in a study of regulatory T cells in long-lasting Graves disease. As to time point: newly diagnosed GD, antithyroid drugs for less than 3 months. Following extraction of RNA from PBMCs, that RNA was used to make the TCR library. For TCR beta, libraries came from iRepertoire HTBI primers and Arm-PCR of CDR3 regions. TCRdb fed the multiplex PCR reads into MiXCR, producing one record per CDR3 protein. The sample has some 320,000 distinct CDR3 sequences, 15% to 20% seen once. The source material was peripheral blood mononuclear cells (PBMCs), sampled at new diagnosis, from a patient treated with antithyroid drugs. These receptors came from a female donor with Graves disease.

This clonotype was seen a single time. The chain links TRBV20-1 to TRBJ2-1; TRBD2 matches 11 bases. V was pared by 5 bases and J by 8 bases, with 14 bases of the junction left unmatched. The CDR3 runs to 16 residues. CDR1 is DFQATT, CDR2 SNEGSKA, per germline (reference sequence). Written as DNA, the CDR3 is TGCAGTGCTGAGATAGCGGGAGGGCCGATAAGCGATGAGCAGTTCTTC. This translates into CSAEIAGGPISDEQFF.

In this sample, this clonotype turned up many times. The chain employs TRBV20-1 and TRBJ2-5, with 7 nucleotides matching TRBD1. The germline V gene encodes CDR1 DFQATT and CDR2 SNEGSKA (reference sequence). The V and J ends lost 6 bases and 1 base, in that order; junction bases with no gene match: 5. This CDR3 spans 13 amino acids. The CDR3: CSAPTGVQETQYF. For the CDR3, the DNA is TGCAGTGCCCCAACAGGGGTCCAAGAGACCCAGTACTTC.

The chain uses TRBV5-1 and TRBJ2-1, with 8 bases fitting TRBD1. This CDR3 contains 15 residues. The J segment lost 1 base and the V segment lost 4 bases, leaving 4 bases of the junction unmatched. CDR1 and CDR2 from the germline V gene are SGHRS and YFSETQ. CDR3 sequence (DNA): TGCGCCAGCAGCACGACAGGGGAATCCTACAATGAGCAGTTCTTC. This sequence encodes CASSTTGESYNEQFF.

There are many counts of this clonotype. The chain couples TRBV5-5 to TRBJ2-1; tentatively, D is TRBD1 (6 bases). The CDR3 is 13 residues long. Germline values: CDR1 SGHKS, CDR2 YYEKEE (reference sequence). V was clipped by 1 base and J by 12 bases, with 14 bases between them. CDR3 protein: CASSLLGATRQFF. CDR3 sequence (DNA): TGTGCCAGCAGCTTGTTGGGGGCGACAAGGCAGTTCTTC.

This clonotype was seen once. A much bigger clone sits one base away, suggesting this may be a read error. The V gene is TRBV7-9, the J gene TRBJ2-5; D uncertain. Per germline, CDR1 SEHNR and CDR2 FQNEAQ (reference sequence). There are 16 residues in the CDR3. V was trimmed by 2 bases and J by 0 bases, leaving 13 bases between them. The CDR3 spells CASSLNIGSYQETQYF. The CDR3 DNA reads TGTGCCAGCAGCTTAAATATCGGGTCCTACCAAGAGACCCAGTACTTC. The full variable domain, with the rest looked up from reference TRBV7-9 and TRBJ2-5, is DTGVSQNPRHKITKRGQNVTFRCDPISEHNRLYWYRQTLGQGPEFLTYFQNEAQLEKSRLLSDRFSAERPKGSFSTLEIQRTEQGDSAMYLCASSLNIGSYQETQYFGPGTRLLVL.

This clonotype was counted at least ten times. The V gene is TRBV6-1, the J gene TRBJ2-1, with D perhaps matching TRBD1 or TRBD2 (5 bases each). V was clipped by 6 bases and J by 10 bases, with 25 bases between them. The CDR3 runs to 16 residues. Germline V gene sequence: CDR1 MNHNS, CDR2 SASEGT. This CDR3 reads CASRPPFGEGTGEQFF. The CDR3 bases are TGTGCCAGCAGGCCCCCTTTTGGTGAGGGGACGGGGGAGCAGTTCTTC.

Ten or more counts support this clonotype. The chain links TRBV7-8 to TRBJ1-1, with a possible D match to TRBD1 (5 bases). The CDR3 consists of 14 residues. The germline V gene encodes CDR1 SGHVS and CDR2 FQNEAQ. V lost 1 base and J 4 bases, leaving 10 bases between the germline ends. The CDR3 region has the DNA TGTGCCAGCAGCTTAGGTCCGGGGGGCACTGAAGCTTTCTTT. This sequence encodes CASSLGPGGTEAFF.

This clonotype has at least ten counts. The chain combines TRBV12-3 or TRBV12-4 with TRBJ2-7; tentative D call: TRBD1 (6 bases). V lost 4 bases to trimming and J lost 0 bases, with 16 bases between them. CDR3 length: 16 residues. Here the CDR3 DNA reads TGTGCCAGCAGTTCCGCAGGGGCGAAAACCTCCTACGAGCAGTACTTC. Its protein is CASSSAGAKTSYEQYF.

On this clonotype: Just one base apart from a much larger clone, this may be a read error. This chain links TRBV7-9 with TRBJ1-6, with 10 nucleotides matching TRBD1. The CDR3 runs 14 residues. Germline loops: CDR1 SEHNR, CDR2 FQNEAQ (reference sequence). V was pared by 5 bases and J by 7 bases, with 2 bases of the junction left unmatched. CDR3 residues: CASSPDRGNSPLHF. In DNA, the CDR3 is TGTGCCAGCAGCCCGGACAGGGGGAATTCACCCCTCCACTTT.

There are many counts of this clonotype. V gene TRBV6-9 combines with J gene TRBJ2-1; D perhaps matches TRBD2 (5 bases). Germline V gene sequence: CDR1 MNHGY, CDR2 SVAAGI. V lost 3 bases, J lost 10 bases, and 10 bases lay in between. This CDR3 region has 12 residues. The CDR3 DNA reads TGTGCCAGCAGTTACGAGGGATCAGAGCAGTTCTTC. The encoded protein is CASSYEGSEQFF.

Many counts were recorded for this clonotype. This chain links TRBV2 with TRBJ1-5; D unresolved. Germline V gene data show CDR1 as SNHLY and CDR2 as FYNNEI. The CDR3 consists of 14 residues. The V gene lost 6 bases and the J gene lost 1 base, with 10 bases spanning the gap. The CDR3 region is CASSADGSNQPQHF. In DNA, the CDR3 is TGTGCCAGCAGCGCAGACGGCAGCAATCAGCCCCAGCATTTT.

The table lists this clonotype with a few counts. This chain uses TRBV7-8 with TRBJ1-4, with D possibly being TRBD1 (6 bases). This CDR3 comprises 15 residues. Trimming took off 5 bases at V and 4 bases at J, with 14 bases between the two ends. Germline CDR1 and CDR2: SGHVS and FQNEAQ. The CDR3 DNA reads TGTGCCAGCAGCGAACAGACAGGTGATAATGAAAAACTGTTTTTT. This translates into CASSEQTGDNEKLFF.

This clonotype was detected ten times or more. The J gene is TRBJ2-7, the V gene TRBV12-3 or TRBV12-4; TRBD2 matches at 9 bases. J lost 1 base, V lost 6 bases, and 4 bases had no gene match. The CDR3 length is 14 residues. CDR3 bases: TGTGCCAGCAGGAGTAGCGGGGGTTCCTACGAGCAGTACTTC. Its protein product is CASRSSGGSYEQYF.

This clonotype was seen at least ten times. The J gene is TRBJ2-7, the V gene TRBV20-1, with D possibly being TRBD1 (6 bases). Germline V gene lookup returns CDR1 DFQATT and CDR2 SNEGSKA (reference sequence). The CDR3 is 14 residues long. Between the trimmed V and J ends, which lost 0 bases and 4 bases, there was a span of 13 bases. Here the CDR3 reads CSARDRGAGYEQYF. DNA for the CDR3: TGCAGTGCTAGAGACAGGGGCGCAGGGTACGAGCAGTACTTC.